This T cell receptor (beta chain) is from a study of regulatory T cells in long-lasting Graves disease. Time point here: newly diagnosed GD, antithyroid drugs for less than 3 months. RNA extracted from PBMCs served as the sequencing template. This clonotype was recorded many times. HTBI primers from iRepertoire and Arm-PCR of CDR3 regions yielded the TCR beta libraries. A single record per CDR3 protein comes from TCRdb applying MiXCR to the multiplex PCR reads. There are around 240,000 distinct CDR3 sequences in the sample; approximately 20% occur only once, and about 14% lies in the top ten. The ends lost 6 bases at V and 5 bases at J; junction bases unmatched: 3. Germline V gives CDR1 SNHLY, CDR2 FYNNEI. The CDR3 runs 14 residues. The sample was also linked to a second study, of T cells in Graves' hyperthyroidism and ophthalmopathy. That source notes: Researchers found most expanded thyroid clonotypes above 0.001 in blood as well.

The V call is TRBV2, the J call TRBJ2-3, with 12 bases aligning to TRBD2. This specimen consisted of peripheral blood mononuclear cells (PBMCs), obtained at new diagnosis, from a patient treated with antithyroid drugs. The TCR comes from a woman in her thirties with Graves disease. Written as DNA, the CDR3 is TGTGCCAGCAGAACTAGCGGGGGGCGAGATACGCAGTATTTT. This encodes CASRTSGGRDTQYF.